This passage covers 20 T cell receptor beta chains from one sample sequenced in a study of T cell responses to AZD1222 COVID-19 vaccine. TCRdb's copy holds only in-frame clones and misses some; the assay was immunoSEQ multiplex PCR. The sample lists under 150,000 clones; around 94% were seen once. This specimen consisted of peripheral blood, obtained on day 0 of AZD1222 vaccination. These receptor sequences come from an adult in good health.

The V and J genes are TRBV7-8 and TRBJ1-3, with a weak D call TRBD1 (5 bases). Germline-derived CDR1 and CDR2 are SGHVS and FQNEAQ. This CDR3 is 16 amino acids long. Trimming removed 1 base at V and 0 bases at J, with 10 bases between. The CDR3 protein is CASSLGSGYSGNTIYF. CDR3 bases: TGTGCCAGCAGCTTAGGTTCAGGGTACTCTGGAAACACCATATATTTT.

The chain employs TRBV19 and TRBJ1-1, with 9 nucleotides matching TRBD1. This CDR3 comprises 13 residues. V lost 5 bases and J lost 4; bases outside the gene matches: 2. Germline lookup yields CDR1 LNHDA and CDR2 SQIVND (reference sequence). The CDR3 DNA reads as TGTGCCAGTAGTGGACAGGGGCTCACTGAAGCTTTCTTT. This translates into CASSGQGLTEAFF. Filled out from reference TRBV19 and TRBJ1-1, the complete variable domain reads DGGITQSPKYLFRKEGQNVTLSCEQNLNHDAMYWYRQDPGQGLRLIYYSQIVNDFQKGDIAEGYSVSREKKESFPLTVTSAQKNPTAFYLCASSGQGLTEAFFGQGTRLTVV.

V is TRBV4-1 and J is TRBJ1-1, with D unresolved. Germline values: CDR1 MGHRA, CDR2 YSYEKL. This CDR3 comprises 13 residues. Trimming stripped 5 bases from V and 4 bases from J, with 11 bases between. The CDR3 DNA follows: TGCGCCAGCAGCGACGGAGAGGGCACTGAAGCTTTCTTT. It is translated as CASSDGEGTEAFF.

DNA for the CDR3: TGTGCCAGCAGCCCACTCGGACGGGACACCAGTTCACCCCTCCACTTT. Translated: CASSPLGRDTSSPLHF. The rearrangement uses TRBV3-1 (or the pseudogene TRBV3-2) and TRBJ1-6; possibly TRBD1 for D (6 bases). Germline V gene sequence: CDR1 LGHDT, CDR2 YNNKEL (reference sequence). V was pared by 4 bases and J by 9 bases, with 19 bases between. There are 16 residues in the CDR3.

The chain uses TRBV6-5 and TRBJ2-7, with no clear D. This CDR3 contains 15 residues. V lost 6 bases to trimming and J lost 1 base, with 16 bases between them. Germline-derived CDR1 and CDR2 are MNHEY and SVGAGI. This CDR3 reads CASRGSIIASYEQYF. The CDR3 DNA reads TGTGCCAGCAGGGGGTCGATCATTGCATCCTACGAGCAGTACTTC.

The V and J genes are TRBV12-3 or TRBV12-4 and TRBJ2-7; weak D call: TRBD1 (5 bases). This CDR3 spans 12 amino acids. Trimming pared 6 bases from V and 4 bases from J, leaving 10 bases between. This chain's CDR3 is CASSPQGYEQYF. The CDR3 coding sequence is TGTGCCAGCAGCCCCCAGGGATACGAGCAGTACTTC.

The chain links TRBV27 to TRBJ1-6; 9 bases are a match to TRBD1. The CDR3 is 15 amino acids. Germline V gene data show CDR1 as MNHEY and CDR2 as SMNVEV (reference sequence). Trimming at V came to 6 bases and at J to 6 bases, leaving 6 bases not matched to a gene. CDR3 in amino acids: CASRSTGGINSPLHF. CDR3 nucleotides: TGTGCCAGCAGGTCGACAGGGGGAATTAATTCACCCCTCCACTTT.

Here the CDR3 DNA reads TGTGCCACCAGCAGAGACATCGGGACTAGCGGTATCTACGAGCAGTACTTC. Amino acids: CATSRDIGTSGIYEQYF. The rearrangement links TRBV15 to TRBJ2-7; 11 nucleotides line up with TRBD2. J lost 3 bases, V lost 0 bases, and 7 bases had no gene match. Germline loops: CDR1 LNHNV, CDR2 YYDKDF (reference sequence). The CDR3 contains 17 residues.

This clone showed up just once. Other DNA variants within this sample encode the same CDR3. This rearrangement joins TRBV28 to TRBJ1-1; TRBD1 might be the D (6 bases). The CDR3 spans 15 residues. Germline V gives CDR1 MDHEN, CDR2 SYDVKM. Trimming took 3 bases from V and 0 from J, leaving 11 bases between them. CDR3 DNA: TGTGCCAGCAGTTTTTTCGACAGGCTGAACACTGAAGCTTTCTTT. Protein sequence: CASSFFDRLNTEAFF.

The genes are TRBV14 and TRBJ2-7, with D possibly being TRBD1 or TRBD2 (5 bases each). Germline V CDR1 and CDR2: SGHDN, FVKESK. V was shortened by 3 bases and J by 4 bases, with 10 bases between the two germline ends. The CDR3 loop spans 13 amino acids. The CDR3 nucleotides are TGTGCCAGCAGCCACCCGGGACCATACGAGCAGTACTTC. As protein: CASSHPGPYEQYF.

The V call is TRBV18, the J call TRBJ2-2; D is unclear. CDR1 and CDR2 from the germline V gene are KGHSH and LQKENI. The CDR3 has 16 residues. V lost 6 bases to trimming and J lost 4 bases, with 18 bases between them. This CDR3 reads CASSLLGPSGTGELFF. The CDR3 region has the DNA TGTGCCAGCTCTCTCCTTGGACCGTCCGGCACCGGGGAGCTGTTTTTT. Together with reference TRBV18 and TRBJ2-2, the CDR3 gives the full variable domain: NAGVMQNPRHLVRRRGQEARLRCSPMKGHSHVYWYRQLPEEGLKFMVYLQKENIIDESGMPKERFSAEFPKEGPSILRIQQVVRGDSAAYFCASSLLGPSGTGELFFGEGSRLTVL.

The V and J genes are TRBV10-3 and TRBJ1-6; TRBD1 matches at 8 bases. V was pared by 5 bases and J by 5 bases, with 2 bases of the junction left unmatched. In germline, CDR1 is ENHRY, CDR2 SYGVKD. CDR3 length equals 14 residues. The CDR3 region has the DNA TGTGCCATCAGTCAGGGGGCAAATAATTCACCCCTCCACTTT. Its protein product is CAISQGANNSPLHF.

The chain has TRBV19 and TRBJ2-2; 7 bases agree with TRBD1. The junction had 17 bases not matched to a gene; V was cut back by 6 bases and J by 7 bases. CDR1 LNHDA and CDR2 SQIVND come from the germline V gene (reference sequence). The CDR3 contains 17 residues. The CDR3 protein is CASRSSPGGRQGGELFF. The CDR3 DNA reads as TGTGCCAGTAGGTCAAGCCCAGGGGGACGGCAAGGCGGGGAGCTGTTTTTT.

This sequence joins TRBV5-6 and TRBJ2-7; 9 bases agree with TRBD2. The CDR3 runs to 15 residues. After removal of 6 bases from V and 4 bases from J, the junction contained 11 bases not matched to a gene. The germline gives CDR1 SGHDT, CDR2 YYEEEE. Here the CDR3 DNA reads TGTGCCAGCACCGTCAAGGGACTAGCTGGGTACGAGCAGTACTTC. It translates to CASTVKGLAGYEQYF.

The CDR3, as DNA: TGTGCCAGTAGTATCTTTACAGGGAGGGAAAAACTGTTTTTT. Residues: CASSIFTGREKLFF. The chain uses TRBV19 and TRBJ1-4; a possible D gene is TRBD1 (6 bases). The CDR3 has 14 residues. Germline V gene sequence: CDR1 LNHDA, CDR2 SQIVND (reference sequence). Trimming shortened V by 3 bases and J by 8 bases, and 13 bases separated the two germline ends.

V usage is TRBV19 and J usage is TRBJ2-1; 12 bases map to TRBD2. The J segment lost 6 bases and the V segment lost 7 bases, leaving 7 bases of the junction unmatched. CDR1 LNHDA and CDR2 SQIVND come from the germline V gene (reference sequence). The CDR3 runs 15 residues. The DNA for the CDR3 is TGTGCCAGTATCGTGACTAGCGGGAGTTCCAATGAGCAGTTCTTC. It yields the protein CASIVTSGSSNEQFF.

CDR3 sequence (DNA): TGTGCCAGCAGTTACTCGGGGCAGGGGGTTTACGAGCAGTACTTC. Its translation: CASSYSGQGVYEQYF. V gene TRBV6-5 combines with J gene TRBJ2-7; 7 bases map to TRBD1. The germline CDR1 and CDR2 sequences are MNHEY and SVGAGI. V lost 0 bases, J lost 4 bases, and 6 bases stayed unmatched. The length of the CDR3 is 15 residues.

This chain uses TRBV4-2 with TRBJ2-7, with no clear D. V was clipped by 0 bases and J by 3 bases, with 9 bases between them. Germline-derived CDR1 and CDR2 are LGHNA and YNFKEQ. This CDR3 region has 14 residues. The CDR3 bases are TGTGCCAGCAGCCAAGAACCGGAAAACTACGAGCAGTACTTC. Protein product: CASSQEPENYEQYF.

V gene TRBV6-5 combines with J gene TRBJ2-7, with 10 bases matching TRBD2. The germline CDR1 and CDR2 sequences are MNHEY and SVGAGI. The CDR3 contains 15 residues. The trim removed 0 bases at V and 3 bases at J, leaving 2 bases unmatched. The chain's CDR3 is CASSYSLAGVYEQYF. The DNA of the CDR3 is TGTGCCAGCAGTTACTCCCTAGCGGGGGTCTACGAGCAGTACTTC.

This clone was observed a single time. This rearrangement joins TRBV14 to TRBJ2-5, with a weak D call TRBD2 (6 bases). V dropped 4 bases and J dropped 7 bases, with 22 bases sitting between them. The CDR3 has 16 amino acids. From germline, CDR1 is SGHDN and CDR2 FVKESK. This CDR3 reads CASSPPIVGPGGTQYF. CDR3 DNA: TGTGCCAGCAGCCCGCCCATAGTTGGACCCGGGGGGACCCAGTACTTC.